This T cell receptor beta chain was sequenced for a study of blood T cells in healthy people across ages. Study results and caveats: The study found more naive CD4+ cells and higher diversity in long-lived than aged donors. PBMCs that were unsorted prevented a conclusive naive versus antigen-experienced comparison.

CDR3 length: 18 amino acids. The J segment lost 2 bases and the V segment lost 0 bases, leaving 10 bases of the junction unmatched. The germline gives CDR1 LGHNA, CDR2 YSLEER. A sample-barcoded 5' primer and a J-beta primer mix were used in a second PCR of about 6 to 12 cycles. No fewer than 3 million CDR3-containing paired-end reads came from each sample. Each CDR3 protein is one row after TCRdb ran MiXCR on the 5' RACE reads. The table includes 1.5 million to 2 million distinct CDR3 sequences, more than 35% detected once. Total RNA was extracted at no less than 6 micrograms per sample. Concerning this clonotype: Its antigen is undetermined.

The sequenced material came from blood. This sequence originates from a human donor in good health. This rearrangement joins TRBV4-3 to TRBJ1-2, with 9 bases identical to TRBD1. This CDR3 is CASSQDLGQGGGNYGYTF. The CDR3 nucleotides read TGCGCCAGCAGCCAAGATTTGGGACAGGGAGGGGGAAACTATGGCTACACCTTC.